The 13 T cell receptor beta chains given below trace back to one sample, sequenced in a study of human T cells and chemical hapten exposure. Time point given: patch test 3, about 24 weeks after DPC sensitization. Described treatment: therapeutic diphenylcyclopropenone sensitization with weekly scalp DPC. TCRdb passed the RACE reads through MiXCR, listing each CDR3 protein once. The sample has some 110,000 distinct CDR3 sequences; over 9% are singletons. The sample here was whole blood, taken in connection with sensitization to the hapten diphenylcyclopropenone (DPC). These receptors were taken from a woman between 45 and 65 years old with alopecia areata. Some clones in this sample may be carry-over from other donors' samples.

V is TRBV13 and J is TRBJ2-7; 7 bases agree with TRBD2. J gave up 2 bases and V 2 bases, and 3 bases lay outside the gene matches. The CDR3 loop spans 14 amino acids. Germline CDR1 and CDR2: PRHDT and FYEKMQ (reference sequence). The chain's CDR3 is CASSLRDYPYEQYF. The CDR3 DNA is TGTGCCAGCAGCTTACGGGACTACCCCTACGAGCAGTACTTC.

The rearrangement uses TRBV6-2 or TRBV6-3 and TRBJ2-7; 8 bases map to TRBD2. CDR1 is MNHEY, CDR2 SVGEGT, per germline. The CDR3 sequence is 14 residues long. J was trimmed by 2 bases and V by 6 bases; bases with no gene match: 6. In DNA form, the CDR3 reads TGTGCCAGCAGCCGATATAGCGGGGCCTACGAGCAGTACTTC. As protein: CASSRYSGAYEQYF.

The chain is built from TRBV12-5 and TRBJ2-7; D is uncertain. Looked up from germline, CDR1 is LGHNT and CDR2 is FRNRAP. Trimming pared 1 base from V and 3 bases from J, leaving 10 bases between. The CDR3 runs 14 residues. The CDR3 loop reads CASGLGLRNYEQYF. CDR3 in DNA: TGTGCTAGTGGTTTGGGACTCCGGAACTACGAGCAGTACTTC.

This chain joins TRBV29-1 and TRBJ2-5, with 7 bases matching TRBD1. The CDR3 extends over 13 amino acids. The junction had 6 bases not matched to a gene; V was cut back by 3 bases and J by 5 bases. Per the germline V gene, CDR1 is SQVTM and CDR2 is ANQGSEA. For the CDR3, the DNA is TGCAGCGTTGATCTAGTCAGGGGGGAGACCCAGTACTTC. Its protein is CSVDLVRGETQYF.

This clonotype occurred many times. For the CDR3, the DNA is TGTGCCAGCACTAGTGGCGCAGGGCATGACACTGAAGCTTTCTTT. The encoded protein is CASTSGAGHDTEAFF. The chain carries TRBV12-3 or TRBV12-4 and TRBJ1-1, with D perhaps TRBD1 (5 bases). The CDR3 loop spans 15 amino acids. The V gene lost 7 bases and the J gene lost 3 bases, with 18 bases spanning the gap.

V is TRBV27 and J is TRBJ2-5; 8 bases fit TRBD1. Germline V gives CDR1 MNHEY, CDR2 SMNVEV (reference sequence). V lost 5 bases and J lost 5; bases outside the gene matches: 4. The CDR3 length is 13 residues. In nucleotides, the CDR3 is TGTGCCAGCAGTAGACAGGGGAGCGAGACCCAGTACTTC. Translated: CASSRQGSETQYF.

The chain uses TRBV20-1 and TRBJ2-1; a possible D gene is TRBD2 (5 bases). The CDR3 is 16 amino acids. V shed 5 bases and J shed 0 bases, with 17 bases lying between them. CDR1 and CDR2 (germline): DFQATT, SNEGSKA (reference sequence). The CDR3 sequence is CSAAPRKRSSYNEQFF. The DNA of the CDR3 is TGCAGTGCTGCCCCTCGCAAGCGGAGCTCCTACAATGAGCAGTTCTTC.

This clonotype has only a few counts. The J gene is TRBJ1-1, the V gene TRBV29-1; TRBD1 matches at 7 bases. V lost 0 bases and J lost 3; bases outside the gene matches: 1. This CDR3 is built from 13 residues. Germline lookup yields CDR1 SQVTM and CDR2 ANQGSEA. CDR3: CSVEDRGHTEAFF. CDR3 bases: TGCAGCGTTGAAGATAGGGGGCACACTGAAGCTTTCTTT. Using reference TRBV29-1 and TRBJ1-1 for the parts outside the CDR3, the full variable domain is SAVISQKPSRDICQRGTSLTIQCQVDSQVTMMFWYRQQPGQSLTLIATANQGSEATYESGFVIDKFPISRPNLTFSTLTVSNMSPEDSSIYLCSVEDRGHTEAFFGQGTRLTVV.

The CDR3 DNA reads TGTGCCATCAGTGAGTCGGGCGGGTTTAATTCACCCCTCCACTTT. It yields the protein CAISESGGFNSPLHF. The chain carries TRBV10-3 and TRBJ1-6; D gene unclear. Germline-derived CDR1 and CDR2 are ENHRY and SYGVKD. The V and J ends lost 0 bases and 6 bases respectively, with 9 bases between them. The CDR3 spans 15 residues.

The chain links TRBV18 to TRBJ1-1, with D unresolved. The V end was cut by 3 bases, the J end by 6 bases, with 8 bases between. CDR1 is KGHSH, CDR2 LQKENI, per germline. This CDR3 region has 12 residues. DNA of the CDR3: TGTGCCAGCTCACCGGGCCTCGCTGAAGCTTTCTTT. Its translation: CASSPGLAEAFF. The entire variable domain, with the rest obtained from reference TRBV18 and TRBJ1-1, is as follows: NAGVMQNPRHLVRRRGQEARLRCSPMKGHSHVYWYRQLPEEGLKFMVYLQKENIIDESGMPKERFSAEFPKEGPSILRIQQVVRGDSAAYFCASSPGLAEAFFGQGTRLTVV.

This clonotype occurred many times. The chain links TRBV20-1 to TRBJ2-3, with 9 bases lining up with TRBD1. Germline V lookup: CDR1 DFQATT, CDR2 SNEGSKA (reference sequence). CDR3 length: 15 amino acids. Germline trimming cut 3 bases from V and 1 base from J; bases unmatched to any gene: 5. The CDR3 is CSARHRGRGTDTQYF. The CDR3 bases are TGCAGTGCTAGGCACAGGGGGCGCGGCACAGATACGCAGTATTTT.

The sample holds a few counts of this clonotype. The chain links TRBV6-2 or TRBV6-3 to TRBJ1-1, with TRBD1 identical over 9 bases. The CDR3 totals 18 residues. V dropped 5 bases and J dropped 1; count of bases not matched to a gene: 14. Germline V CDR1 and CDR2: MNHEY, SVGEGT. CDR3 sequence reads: CASSAYTWTGAPNTEAFF. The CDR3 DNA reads TGTGCCAGCAGTGCGTATACTTGGACAGGGGCCCCGAACACTGAAGCTTTCTTT.

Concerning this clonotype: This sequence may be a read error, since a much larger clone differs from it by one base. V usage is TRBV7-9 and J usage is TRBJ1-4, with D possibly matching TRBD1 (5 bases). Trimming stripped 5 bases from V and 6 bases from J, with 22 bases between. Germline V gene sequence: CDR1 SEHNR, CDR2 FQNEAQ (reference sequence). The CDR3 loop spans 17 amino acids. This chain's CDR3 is CASSQAVGVGGHEKLFF. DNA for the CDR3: TGTGCCAGCAGCCAAGCTGTGGGGGTCGGCGGGCATGAAAAACTGTTTTTT. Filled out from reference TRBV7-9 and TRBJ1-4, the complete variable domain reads DTGVSQNPRHKITKRGQNVTFRCDPISEHNRLYWYRQTLGQGPEFLTYFQNEAQLEKSRLLSDRFSAERPKGSFSTLEIQRTEQGDSAMYLCASSQAVGVGGHEKLFFGSGTQLSVL.